Listed here is a single T cell receptor (beta chain). There are 13 residues in the CDR3. The V end lost 5 bases, the J end lost 1 base, and 8 bases lay between the germline ends. Per the germline V gene, CDR1 is SNHLY and CDR2 is FYNNEI. The data are from a study of blood T cell repertoires in COVID-19. Turning to the study itself: Italy, Spain and the United States were the sources of the convalescent and acute COVID-19 samples.

As processed by the authors: Reference gene primers were amplified, and this amplification served to estimate nucleated cell counts. The data were produced by immunoSEQ multiplex PCR, yet TCRdb's version contains in-frame clones alone and is incomplete. V and J calls and clone size come straight from that table; D and trimming were deduced from the DNA. This table has fewer than 300,000 clones, 80% to 90% appearing once. Cohort 3 donors counted as recovered after two negative PCRs, clearance, or resolved symptoms. The clonotype originates from a woman in her thirties who had recovered from COVID-19. Sequenced material: PBMCs or T cells enriched from blood (not recorded which). The J gene is TRBJ1-1, the V gene TRBV2, with D possibly being TRBD1 (5 bases). This chain's CDR3 is CASSFGQNTEAFF. As DNA, the CDR3 is TGTGCCAGCAGTTTTGGACAGAACACTGAAGCTTTCTTT.